This paragraph reports one TCR beta chain. Its antigen is undetermined. Germline values: CDR1 MNHEY, CDR2 SMNVEV (reference sequence). The CDR3 contains 15 residues. The V and J ends lost 6 bases and 13 bases respectively, with 25 bases between them. This specimen comes from a study of T cells in Graves' hyperthyroidism and ophthalmopathy. Exclusion followed for patients with uncontrolled infection, other autoimmune disease, pregnancy or lactation. Fresh peripheral blood, around 11 ml of it, supplied the PBMCs. Study-wide findings and caveats: Ophthalmopathy and stable hyperthyroidism were told apart by a 13 V-J model.

Researchers took RNA transcripts and amplified the TCR beta CDR3 regions from them. A first-round RT-PCR of the TCR CDR3 used the HTBI primer set. TCRdb reanalysed the multiplex PCR reads using MiXCR and keeps one entry per CDR3 protein. Here the sample spans around 300,000 distinct CDR3 sequences, roughly 13% being singletons. This TCR came from a woman between 35 and 50 years old with Graves' hyperthyroidism. Sequenced material: blood. This chain links TRBV27 with TRBJ1-5; perhaps TRBD1 as D (5 bases). As DNA, the CDR3 is TGTGCCAGCAGACCGCAGGGTTACGGATCCTTGCCACAGCATTTT. Its protein is CASRPQGYGSLPQHF.